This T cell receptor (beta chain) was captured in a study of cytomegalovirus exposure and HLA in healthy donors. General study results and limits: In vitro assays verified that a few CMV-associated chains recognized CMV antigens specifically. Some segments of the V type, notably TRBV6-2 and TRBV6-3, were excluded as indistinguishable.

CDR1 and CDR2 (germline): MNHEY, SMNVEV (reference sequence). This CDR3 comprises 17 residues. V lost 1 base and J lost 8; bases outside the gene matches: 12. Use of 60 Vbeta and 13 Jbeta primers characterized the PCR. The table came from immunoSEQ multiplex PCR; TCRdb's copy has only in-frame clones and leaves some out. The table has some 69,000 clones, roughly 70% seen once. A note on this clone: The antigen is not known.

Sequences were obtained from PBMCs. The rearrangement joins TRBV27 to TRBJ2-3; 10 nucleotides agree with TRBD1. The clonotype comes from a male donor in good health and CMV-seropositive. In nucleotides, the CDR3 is TGTGCCAGCAGTTTATACGGGACAGGGGCCCGCGATGGTACGCAGTATTTT. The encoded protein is CASSLYGTGARDGTQYF.